The present T cell receptor (beta chain) was sequenced within a study of shared T cell receptors in the human thymus. TCRdb's table, derived via immunoSEQ multiplex PCR, lists solely in-frame clones and lacks some. The sample lists about 710,000 clones, around 87% occurring once. CDR1 and CDR2 from the germline V gene are SGHRS and YFSETQ. V lost 0 bases to trimming and J lost 4 bases; unmatched junction nucleotides: 6. CDR3 size: 15 residues. The same data also contributed to another study, on human thymus T cells. That publication notes: Corrective surgery for congenital heart defects was being performed on the healthy Finnish infants who served as donors. Resections obtained during corrective heart surgery supplied the thymus tissue. There appeared to be biased usage of V and J genes in thymic and blood repertoires. Related research found strongly overlapping thymic repertoires in unrelated individuals.

The receptor was isolated from a boy younger than two with a congenital heart defect. The sample taken for sequencing was thymocytes. This chain connects TRBV5-1 to TRBJ2-7; TRBD2 agrees at 8 bases. In DNA form, the CDR3 reads TGCGCCAGCAGCTTGGAAGCGGGAGTTCTTTACGAGCAGTACTTC. Its translation is CASSLEAGVLYEQYF.